This TCR beta chain was sequenced in a study of siplizumab effects on memory and regulatory T cells. The protocol was immunoSEQ multiplex PCR, while the TCRdb copy is restricted to in-frame clones and leaves out a portion. The top ten hold roughly 1.5% of the sample, which has some 120,000 clones, roughly 94% seen once. Looked up from germline, CDR1 is WSHSY and CDR2 is SAAADI. This CDR3 has 17 amino acids. V was pared by 3 bases and J by 4 bases, with 22 bases between. The chain uses TRBV10-2 and TRBJ2-7; D unresolved. Material: non-Treg CD4+ T cells sorted from blood. The TCR originated in a human donor in good health. The DNA of the CDR3 is TGCGCCAGCAGTGATCCCCAACCGGCGAGACTGAGATACGAGCAGTACTTC. This codes for CASSDPQPARLRYEQYF.